The 22 T cell receptor beta chains in this list originate from one sample, sequenced in a study of T cell responses to AZD1222 COVID-19 vaccine. Method: immunoSEQ multiplex PCR; TCRdb's copy keeps in-frame clones and lacks some. The table lists around 85,000 clones, 75% to 90% of them singletons, with 1.3% to 1.5% in the top ten. The sample here was peripheral blood, taken 28 days after the second AZD1222 dose. The receptors were gathered from an adult who received the AZD1222 COVID-19 vaccine.

This chain links TRBV5-1 with TRBJ1-1, with D possibly being TRBD1 (5 bases). Trimming took off 4 bases at V and 4 bases at J, with 17 bases between the two ends. Per germline, CDR1 SGHRS and CDR2 YFSETQ. The CDR3 has 15 residues. The CDR3 spells CASSPGALSGTEAFF. For the CDR3, the DNA is TGCGCCAGCAGCCCCGGGGCCTTAAGCGGCACTGAAGCTTTCTTT.

V gene TRBV28 combines with J gene TRBJ2-7; D remains ambiguous. Germline-derived CDR1 and CDR2 are MDHEN and SYDVKM. The V end lost 5 bases, the J end lost 0 bases, and 8 bases lay between the germline ends. This CDR3 has 13 amino acids. CDR3 in DNA: TGTGCCAGCAGTCCCCCTAGCTCCTACGAGCAGTACTTC. Protein product: CASSPPSSYEQYF.

The chain combines TRBV5-4 with TRBJ2-4, with a tentative D call TRBD1 (6 bases). The CDR3 loop spans 16 amino acids. V lost 4 bases and J lost 0, with 14 bases in between. The germline V gene has CDR1 SGHNT and CDR2 YYREEE (reference sequence). The CDR3 sequence is CASSHRTDLAKNIQYF. The CDR3 DNA reads as TGTGCCAGCAGCCATCGGACAGATTTAGCCAAAAACATTCAGTACTTC. The variable domain in full, with the rest retrieved from reference TRBV5-4 and TRBJ2-4, is ETGVTQSPTHLIKTRGQQVTLRCSSQSGHNTVSWYQQALGQGPQFIFQYYREEENGRGNFPPRFSGLQFPNYSSELNVNALELDDSALYLCASSHRTDLAKNIQYFGAGTRLSVL.

The chain joins TRBV6-4 to TRBJ1-3; D uncertain. CDR3 size: 15 residues. With 6 bases removed from V and 3 bases from J, the gap between germline ends came to 15 bases. Germline V lookup: CDR1 MRHNA, CDR2 SNTAGT. The CDR3 loop reads CASSIAGLLGNTIYF. CDR3 in DNA: TGTGCCAGCAGCATCGCCGGACTGCTTGGAAACACCATATATTTT.

The CDR3 sequence is CASSYRVLQETQYF. As DNA, the CDR3 is TGTGCCAGCAGTTACCGGGTGCTCCAAGAGACCCAGTACTTC. This chain links TRBV6-6 with TRBJ2-5; D remains unclear. The CDR3 consists of 14 residues. CDR1 is MNHNY, CDR2 SVGAGI, per germline (reference sequence). V was cut by 2 bases and J by 1 base, with 8 bases left in between.

This chain connects TRBV5-1 to TRBJ1-1, with D uncertain. The CDR3 has 13 residues. CDR1 and CDR2 (germline): SGHRS, YFSETQ. The germline V and J ends were trimmed by 5 bases and 6 bases, with 14 bases remaining between them. Here the CDR3 reads CASRVSLPAEAFF. The CDR3 DNA reads as TGCGCCAGCAGGGTCAGCCTGCCGGCTGAAGCTTTCTTT.

The rearrangement links TRBV19 to TRBJ1-4; tentative D call: TRBD1 (6 bases). This CDR3 contains 13 residues. The germline V gene has CDR1 LNHDA and CDR2 SQIVND (reference sequence). V lost 5 bases and J lost 8, with 12 bases in between. CDR3 sequence (DNA): TGTGCCAGTAGTCGGGGGGCGCGGGAAAAACTGTTTTTT. This codes for CASSRGAREKLFF.

The rearrangement uses TRBV25-1 and TRBJ2-1; TRBD1 might be the D (5 bases). The V gene lost 5 bases and the J gene lost 8 bases, with 19 bases spanning the gap. Germline V gene lookup returns CDR1 MGHDK and CDR2 SYGVNS. CDR3 length: 15 amino acids. The CDR3 sequence is CASSTQVNLPDEQFF. As DNA, the CDR3 is TGTGCCAGCAGTACACAGGTCAACCTCCCGGATGAGCAGTTCTTC.

The chain combines TRBV10-3 with TRBJ1-1; 8 nucleotides line up with TRBD1. The length of the CDR3 is 17 residues. CDR1 is ENHRY, CDR2 SYGVKD, per germline. Trimming at V came to 3 bases and at J to 7 bases, leaving 16 bases not matched to a gene. The CDR3 DNA follows: TGTGCCATCAGTGAAGGGTTCTCGGGACAGGAAGCATATGAAGCTTTCTTT. Its translation is CAISEGFSGQEAYEAFF.

The J gene is TRBJ2-1, the V gene TRBV19; possibly TRBD1 or TRBD2 for D (6 bases each). The CDR3 runs to 13 residues. V lost 7 bases to trimming and J lost 10 bases, with 17 bases between them. Germline V gene lookup returns CDR1 LNHDA and CDR2 SQIVND (reference sequence). DNA for the CDR3: TGTGCCAGTATGTGGGGGGCCCGCGGGGAGCAGTTCTTC. Translated: CASMWGARGEQFF.

This chain links TRBV19 with TRBJ1-1, with 8 positions matching TRBD1. The germline gives CDR1 LNHDA, CDR2 SQIVND (reference sequence). Trimming at V came to 7 bases and at J to 0 bases, leaving 7 bases not matched to a gene. The CDR3 is 15 amino acids. Here the CDR3 reads CASNRDRTMNTEAFF. In DNA, the CDR3 is TGTGCCAGTAACCGGGACAGGACAATGAACACTGAAGCTTTCTTT.

This rearrangement joins TRBV6-5 to TRBJ2-2; tentative D call: TRBD1 (7 bases). Deletions cut 5 bases from V and 7 bases from J, with 17 bases between. CDR3 length equals 15 residues. Germline assignment: CDR1 MNHEY and CDR2 SVGAGI. As DNA, the CDR3 is TGTGCCAGCAGTACCGGACAGGACGGGAGCGGGGAGCTGTTTTTT. Amino acids: CASSTGQDGSGELFF.

V is TRBV4-2 and J is TRBJ2-3; 9 nucleotides agree with TRBD2. The CDR3 extends over 16 amino acids. J was trimmed by 2 bases and V by 4 bases; bases with no gene match: 7. Germline CDR1 is LGHNA and CDR2 is YNFKEQ. The CDR3 loop reads CASSLTTSGYTDTQYF. The CDR3 bases are TGTGCCAGCAGCCTAACGACTAGCGGATACACAGATACGCAGTATTTT.

V is TRBV7-3 and J is TRBJ2-2; D perhaps matches TRBD1 (6 bases). Trimming took 5 bases from V and 5 from J, leaving 15 bases between them. Germline-derived CDR1 and CDR2 are SGHTA and FQGTGA. CDR3 length: 15 residues. The CDR3 reads CASSPNPTGTGELFF. The CDR3 DNA is TGTGCCAGCAGCCCCAACCCGACAGGAACCGGGGAGCTGTTTTTT.

The chain uses TRBV28 and TRBJ1-5, with D unclear. The ends were cut back, 7 bases at V and 4 bases at J, with 17 bases in the middle. CDR3 size: 15 residues. Germline V CDR1 and CDR2: MDHEN, SYDVKM. The CDR3 DNA reads TGTGCCAGCACCTCGCTTTGGCAGGTTAATCAGCCCCAGCATTTT. This gives the protein CASTSLWQVNQPQHF.

The rearrangement joins TRBV7-2 to TRBJ2-7, with D maybe TRBD1 (5 bases). The CDR3 contains 14 residues. Germline V gives CDR1 SGHTA, CDR2 FQGNSA. Trimming removed 0 bases at V and 1 base at J, with 7 bases between. Here the CDR3 DNA reads TGTGCCAGCAGCTTAGCCAGGGCTTCCTACGAGCAGTACTTC. It codes for CASSLARASYEQYF.

The chain joins TRBV6-6 to TRBJ1-2, with TRBD1 as a possible D gene (5 bases). V shed 5 bases and J shed 5 bases, with 12 bases lying between them. This CDR3 is built from 13 residues. Germline-derived CDR1 and CDR2 are MNHNY and SVGAGI (reference sequence). CDR3 sequence: CASSEGSVYGYTF. In nucleotides, the CDR3 is TGTGCCAGCAGTGAGGGGTCTGTTTATGGCTACACCTTC.

This rearrangement joins TRBV5-1 to TRBJ1-4; D gene uncertain. The CDR3 has 13 residues. V shed 0 bases and J shed 13 bases, with 13 bases lying between them. CDR1 and CDR2 from the germline V gene are SGHRS and YFSETQ. In nucleotides, the CDR3 is TGCGCCAGCAGCTTGGATGGTCGGGGAGGACTGTTTTTT. It yields the protein CASSLDGRGGLFF.

The chain uses TRBV3-1 (or the pseudogene TRBV3-2) and TRBJ2-7; D ambiguous. The V gene's germline CDR1 is LGHDT and CDR2 YNNKEL (reference sequence). Trimming cost V 0 bases and J 0 bases, with 6 bases left between them. This CDR3 spans 14 amino acids. The CDR3 loop is CASSQDQSSYEQYF. The CDR3 DNA follows: TGTGCCAGCAGCCAAGACCAGAGCTCCTACGAGCAGTACTTC.

V and J are TRBV7-8 and TRBJ1-2; maybe TRBD1 (6 bases). Germline CDR1 reads SGHVS; CDR2 reads FQNEAQ. The ends were cut back, 4 bases at V and 6 bases at J, with 12 bases in the middle. The CDR3 extends over 13 amino acids. In DNA form, the CDR3 reads TGTGCCAGCAGCTCAAGGACAGCCCATGGCTACACCTTC. It codes for CASSSRTAHGYTF.

The rearrangement joins TRBV5-1 to TRBJ2-3, with 8 nucleotides matching TRBD1. From germline, CDR1 is SGHRS and CDR2 YFSETQ. This CDR3 is 14 amino acids long. V lost 4 bases to trimming and J lost 7 bases; unmatched junction nucleotides: 8. CDR3 bases: TGCGCCAGCAGCCCCGGACAGGGAGGATATACGCAGTATTTT. Translated: CASSPGQGGYTQYF.

CDR3 coding DNA: TGTGCCAGCAGCTCCATCACTGAAGCTTTCTTT. It specifies CASSSITEAFF. The chain joins TRBV5-4 to TRBJ1-1, with D hard to call. Germline values: CDR1 SGHNT, CDR2 YYREEE (reference sequence). This CDR3 has 11 amino acids. V was cut by 3 bases and J by 4 bases, with 4 bases left in between.